Listed below are T cell receptor beta chains from one sample, sequenced in a study of shared clonotypes between healthy human individuals. Some clones are missing from TCRdb's copy, which holds only in-frame ones; the method was immunoSEQ multiplex PCR. The sample records about 2.2 million clones, 90% to 95% being singletons. Sequencing input: naive CD8+ T cells from PBMCs. These receptors all come from a man younger than 30 in good health. Some clones in this sample may be carry-over from other donors' samples. Both conserved end residues are trimmed from each CDR3.

j_gene,v_gene,CDR3aa
TRBJ2-1,TRBV9,ASSPSRDSYNEQF
TRBJ1-2,TRBV7-6,ASSERRTILGYGYT
TRBJ2-2,TRBV27,AIHAPTGELF
TRBJ2-7,TRBV11-2,ASSLWREASYEQY
TRBJ2-5,TRBV7-3,ASSLTGGETQY
TRBJ2-5,TRBV15,ATSRVRLSAETQY
TRBJ2-2,TRBV9,ASSVYQRSTGELF
TRBJ1-2,TRBV28,ASIDGDGYT
TRBJ1-2,TRBV2,AGKESSTGDYGYT
TRBJ2-7,TRBV10-3,AISPESSYEQY
TRBJ1-2,TRBV4-1,ASSPPPGTQYGYT
TRBJ2-1,TRBV5-1,ASPKQF